The clone carrying this T cell receptor beta chain was counted between two and nine times. This sample was taken from a study of blood T cell repertoires in COVID-19. Original data processing: Using reference gene primer amplification, nucleated cell counts were estimated. TCRdb's table, derived via immunoSEQ multiplex PCR, lists solely in-frame clones and lacks some. D and trimming were read from the DNA, whereas the V and J calls and clone size are those reported in that table. The data contain 12,000 or so clones, 90% of them singletons. The trim removed 6 bases at V and 7 bases at J, leaving 5 bases unmatched. This CDR3 comprises 13 residues. The germline V gene encodes CDR1 SGHVS and CDR2 FQNEAQ.

The sequenced material came from peripheral blood. The receptor was isolated from a man in his 70s with active COVID-19. This chain links TRBV7-8 with TRBJ1-2; 10 bases line up with TRBD1. CDR3: CASRPTGGGGYTF. DNA for the CDR3: TGTGCCAGCAGACCGACAGGGGGCGGTGGCTACACCTTC.